What follows are 6 T cell receptor beta chains derived from one specimen sequenced in a study of blood T cell repertoires in COVID-19. Libraries were prepared by immunoSEQ multiplex PCR; TCRdb keeps only in-frame clonotypes and omits some of them. The sample has over 100,000 clones; around nine tenths are singletons. The sequencing sample was made of peripheral blood. These receptor sequences come from a woman aged 65 to 85 with COVID-19, enrolled during active disease.

V and J are TRBV2 and TRBJ2-5, with 10 positions matching TRBD2. The trim removed 6 bases at V and 5 bases at J, leaving 9 bases unmatched. This CDR3 has 15 residues. Per germline, CDR1 SNHLY and CDR2 FYNNEI. The CDR3 is CASRTQRGGSETQYF. The DNA for the CDR3 is TGTGCCAGCAGGACCCAGCGGGGGGGCAGTGAGACCCAGTACTTC.

The chain links TRBV28 to TRBJ2-7, with TRBD1 identical over 8 bases. Germline lookup yields CDR1 MDHEN and CDR2 SYDVKM. V gave up 8 bases and J gave up 0 bases; unmatched junction bases: 6. This CDR3 is built from 14 residues. The CDR3 region has the DNA TGTGCCAGCCGATTGGGACAGGACTCCTACGAGCAGTACTTC. Protein sequence: CASRLGQDSYEQYF.

The chain joins TRBV7-9 to TRBJ1-1; D might be TRBD1 (5 bases). Germline V gene data show CDR1 as SEHNR and CDR2 as FQNEAQ (reference sequence). The germline V and J ends were trimmed by 5 bases and 0 bases, with 7 bases remaining between them. This CDR3 spans 13 amino acids. The DNA of the CDR3 is TGTGCCAGCAGCCCAGGGCTGAACACTGAAGCTTTCTTT. This sequence encodes CASSPGLNTEAFF. The complete variable domain, with remaining parts taken from reference TRBV7-9 and TRBJ1-1, reads DTGVSQNPRHKITKRGQNVTFRCDPISEHNRLYWYRQTLGQGPEFLTYFQNEAQLEKSRLLSDRFSAERPKGSFSTLEIQRTEQGDSAMYLCASSPGLNTEAFFGQGTRLTVV.

The V call is TRBV5-1, the J call TRBJ1-5, with D maybe TRBD1 (5 bases). Germline V CDR1 and CDR2: SGHRS, YFSETQ. This CDR3 contains 15 residues. V dropped 1 base and J dropped 3 bases, with 11 bases sitting between them. CDR3 amino acids: CASSLTGGVNQPQHF. The CDR3 DNA is TGCGCCAGCAGCTTGACCGGGGGGGTCAATCAGCCCCAGCATTTT.

This chain links TRBV13 with TRBJ1-2; possible D gene TRBD1, 6 bases. Per the germline V gene, CDR1 is PRHDT and CDR2 is FYEKMQ (reference sequence). V dropped 2 bases and J dropped 6 bases, with 19 bases sitting between them. This CDR3 is 16 amino acids long. CDR3: CASSLFGQGRFDGYTF. As DNA, the CDR3 is TGTGCCAGCAGCTTATTCGGCCAGGGGCGTTTTGATGGCTACACCTTC.

The chain has TRBV5-1 and TRBJ2-7; weak D call: TRBD2 (5 bases). V was trimmed by 4 bases and J by 5 bases, leaving 16 bases between them. Germline CDR1 and CDR2: SGHRS and YFSETQ. The CDR3 spans 14 residues. The chain's CDR3 is CASSGNTGSNEQYF. CDR3 nucleotides: TGCGCCAGCAGCGGCAACACGGGATCGAACGAGCAGTACTTC.